The 5 T cell receptor beta chains listed next were all sequenced from one sample in a study of tumor and adjacent non-tumor tissue in lung cancer. No cell sorting was done before RNA was extracted from the tissue. TCRbeta libraries were built with three rounds of nested PCR, modified from ARM-PCR. MiXCR, applied by TCRdb to the multiplex PCR reads, yields one record per CDR3 protein. Of over 110,000 distinct CDR3 sequences detected, around 61% appear once; the ten largest clones hold around a sixth. Sequenced input: lung tumor tissue. These receptors came from a man aged 55 to 70 with small cell lung cancer.

This clonotype was recorded many times. CDR3 region: CAGGGIVSTDTQYF. For the CDR3, the DNA is TGTGCCGGCGGAGGAATCGTGAGCACAGATACGCAGTATTTT. The chain is built from TRBV6-1 and TRBJ2-3, with D perhaps matching TRBD2 (5 bases). Germline V gene data show CDR1 as MNHNS and CDR2 as SASEGT. There are 14 residues in the CDR3. Trimming cost V 11 bases and J 0 bases, with 15 bases left between them.

On this clonotype: With a much larger clone just one base away, this may be a read error. V usage is TRBV5-1 and J usage is TRBJ2-5; possibly TRBD1 for D (5 bases). Looked up from germline, CDR1 is SGHRS and CDR2 is YFSETQ. Between the trimmed V and J ends, which lost 9 bases and 5 bases, there was a span of 17 bases. The CDR3 is 13 amino acids. CDR3 DNA sequence: TGCGCCACTAGAGAGCAGGGCGGCGAGACCCAGTACTTC. It yields the protein CATREQGGETQYF. The variable domain in full, completed from reference TRBV5-1 and TRBJ2-5, reads KAGVTQTPRYLIKTRGQQVTLSCSPISGHRSVSWYQQTPGQGLQFLFEYFSETQRNKGNFPGRFSGRQFSNSRSEMNVSTLELGDSALYLCATREQGGETQYFGPGTRLLVL.

The chain has TRBV4-1 and TRBJ2-7, with D unclear. The CDR3 covers 14 residues. Trimming left V 0 bases short and J 3 bases short, with 9 bases between. Germline CDR1 MGHRA, CDR2 YSYEKL. The CDR3 bases are TGCGCCAGCAGCCAAGAGGCGGCAGTCTACGAGCAGTACTTC. It encodes CASSQEAAVYEQYF.

For this clonotype: A much bigger clone sits one base away, suggesting this may be a read error. The chain uses TRBV5-4 and TRBJ2-1, with 8 bases aligning to TRBD2. CDR1 is SGHNT, CDR2 YYREEE, per germline (reference sequence). CDR3 size: 15 residues. The CDR3 nucleotides read TGTGCCAGCAGCACCGGGCTAGCGGGCTACGATGAGCAGTTCTTC. It translates to CASSTGLAGYDEQFF.

A remark on this clonotype: The CDR3 carries no conserved terminal phenylalanine or tryptophan, so it likely arises from a read error. The V and J genes are TRBV11-2 and TRBJ2-1, with D perhaps being TRBD1 or TRBD2 (5 bases each). Per germline, CDR1 SGHAT and CDR2 FQNNGV. This CDR3 has 16 residues. CDR3 protein: CPSSSPDGGPNNEQFY. The CDR3 DNA reads as TGTCCCAGCAGCTCTCCGGATGGGGGACCGAACAACGAGCAGTTCTAC.